The 2 T cell receptor beta chains in this list originate from one sample, sequenced in a study of T cell responses to AZD1222 COVID-19 vaccine. The assay was immunoSEQ multiplex PCR, and TCRdb's table has in-frame clones only and misses some. Found here are 150,000 or so clones, around nine tenths of them singletons; the top ten hold 5%. Sequences were derived from peripheral blood, sampled on day 0 of AZD1222 vaccination. These receptors originate from an adult in good health.

This clone was observed a few times. This chain uses TRBV19 with TRBJ2-1; 12 bases are shared with TRBD1. From germline, CDR1 is LNHDA and CDR2 SQIVND (reference sequence). The length of the CDR3 is 17 residues. After removal of 3 bases from V and 0 bases from J, the junction contained 3 bases not matched to a gene. The CDR3 is CASSMGQGAASYNEQFF. CDR3 nucleotide sequence: TGTGCCAGTAGTATGGGACAGGGGGCTGCCTCCTACAATGAGCAGTTCTTC.

This clone was picked up one time. The rearrangement joins TRBV5-6 to TRBJ2-5; D is undetermined. The germline CDR1 and CDR2 sequences are SGHDT and YYEEEE. The CDR3 covers 11 residues. Trimming took off 4 bases at V and 2 bases at J, with 3 bases between the two ends. In DNA, the CDR3 is TGTGCCAGCAGCCTTCAAGAGACCCAGTACTTC. Protein product: CASSLQETQYF.